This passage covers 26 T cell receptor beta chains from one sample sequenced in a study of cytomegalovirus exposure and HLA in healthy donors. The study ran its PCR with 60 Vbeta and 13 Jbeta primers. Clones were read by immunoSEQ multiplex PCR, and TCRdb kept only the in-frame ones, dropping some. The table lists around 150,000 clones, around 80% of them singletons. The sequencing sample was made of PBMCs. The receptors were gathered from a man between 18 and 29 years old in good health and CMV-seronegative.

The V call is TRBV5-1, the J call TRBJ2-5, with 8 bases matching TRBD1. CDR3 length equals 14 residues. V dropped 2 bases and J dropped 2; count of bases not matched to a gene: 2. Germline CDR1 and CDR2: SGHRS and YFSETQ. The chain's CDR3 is CASSFYRGQETQYF. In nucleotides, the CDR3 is TGCGCCAGCAGCTTTTACAGGGGGCAAGAGACCCAGTACTTC.

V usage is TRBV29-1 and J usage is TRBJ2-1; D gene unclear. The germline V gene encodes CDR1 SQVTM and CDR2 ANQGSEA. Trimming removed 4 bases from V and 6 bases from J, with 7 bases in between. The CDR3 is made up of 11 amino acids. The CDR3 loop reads CSVGSGNEQFF. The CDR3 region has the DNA TGCAGCGTTGGTTCGGGCAATGAGCAGTTCTTC.

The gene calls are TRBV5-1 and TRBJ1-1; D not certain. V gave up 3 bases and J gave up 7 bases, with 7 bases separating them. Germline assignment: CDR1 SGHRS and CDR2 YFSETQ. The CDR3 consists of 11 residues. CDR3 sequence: CASSSQFEAFF. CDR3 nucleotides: TGCGCCAGCAGCTCACAGTTTGAAGCTTTCTTT.

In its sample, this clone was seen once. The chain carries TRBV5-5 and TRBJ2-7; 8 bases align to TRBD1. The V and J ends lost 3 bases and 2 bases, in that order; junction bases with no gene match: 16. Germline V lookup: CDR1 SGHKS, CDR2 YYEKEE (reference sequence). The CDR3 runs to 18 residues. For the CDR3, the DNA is TGTGCCAGCAGCTACCGGACAGGGACCACACCCCTACCCTACGAGCAGTACTTC. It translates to CASSYRTGTTPLPYEQYF.

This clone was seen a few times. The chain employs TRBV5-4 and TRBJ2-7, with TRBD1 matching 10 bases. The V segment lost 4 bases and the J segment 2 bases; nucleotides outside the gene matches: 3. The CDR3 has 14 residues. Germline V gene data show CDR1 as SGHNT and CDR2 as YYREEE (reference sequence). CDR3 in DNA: TGTGCCAGCAGCACCGGACAGGGGGCCTACGAGCAGTACTTC. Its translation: CASSTGQGAYEQYF.

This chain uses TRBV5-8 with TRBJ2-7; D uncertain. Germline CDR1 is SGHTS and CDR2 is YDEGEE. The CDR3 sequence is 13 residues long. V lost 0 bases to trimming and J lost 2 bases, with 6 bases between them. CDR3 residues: CASSLAKPYEQYF. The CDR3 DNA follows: TGTGCCAGCAGCTTGGCGAAGCCCTACGAGCAGTACTTC.

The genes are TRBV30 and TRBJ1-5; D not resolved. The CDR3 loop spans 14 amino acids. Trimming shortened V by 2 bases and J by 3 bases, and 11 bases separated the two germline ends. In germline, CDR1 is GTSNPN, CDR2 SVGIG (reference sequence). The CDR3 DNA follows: TGTGCCTGGAGTAACGCGGCACTCAATCAGCCCCAGCATTTT. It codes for CAWSNAALNQPQHF.

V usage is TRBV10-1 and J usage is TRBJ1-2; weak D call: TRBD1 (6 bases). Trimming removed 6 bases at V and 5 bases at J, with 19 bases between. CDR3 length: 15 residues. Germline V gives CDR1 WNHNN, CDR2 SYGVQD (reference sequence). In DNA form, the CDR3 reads TGCGCCAGCAGCCCTGCACAGGGCTCTCGGTATGGCTACACCTTC. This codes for CASSPAQGSRYGYTF.

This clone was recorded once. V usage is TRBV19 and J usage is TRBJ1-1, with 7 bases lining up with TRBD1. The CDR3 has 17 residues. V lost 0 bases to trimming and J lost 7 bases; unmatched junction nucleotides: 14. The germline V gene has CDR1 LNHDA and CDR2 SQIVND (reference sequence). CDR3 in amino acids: CASSIDRTGLAGGEAFF. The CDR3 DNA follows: TGTGCCAGTAGTATAGATAGGACAGGCCTTGCTGGCGGTGAAGCTTTCTTT.

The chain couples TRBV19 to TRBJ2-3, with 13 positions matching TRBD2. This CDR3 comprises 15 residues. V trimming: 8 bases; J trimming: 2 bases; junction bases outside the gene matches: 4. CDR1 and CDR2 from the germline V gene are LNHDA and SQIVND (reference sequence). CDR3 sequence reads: CASQGLAGPTDTQYF. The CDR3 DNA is TGTGCCAGTCAGGGACTAGCGGGGCCCACAGATACGCAGTATTTT. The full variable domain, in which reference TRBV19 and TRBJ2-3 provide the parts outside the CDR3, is DGGITQSPKYLFRKEGQNVTLSCEQNLNHDAMYWYRQDPGQGLRLIYYSQIVNDFQKGDIAEGYSVSREKKESFPLTVTSAQKNPTAFYLCASQGLAGPTDTQYFGPGTRLTVL.

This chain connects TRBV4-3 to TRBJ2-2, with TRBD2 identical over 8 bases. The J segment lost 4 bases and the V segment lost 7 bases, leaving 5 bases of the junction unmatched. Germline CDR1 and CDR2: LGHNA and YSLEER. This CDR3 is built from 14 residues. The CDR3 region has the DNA TGCGCCAGCAAGCGGGAGCTCCTCACCGGGGAGCTGTTTTTT. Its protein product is CASKRELLTGELFF.

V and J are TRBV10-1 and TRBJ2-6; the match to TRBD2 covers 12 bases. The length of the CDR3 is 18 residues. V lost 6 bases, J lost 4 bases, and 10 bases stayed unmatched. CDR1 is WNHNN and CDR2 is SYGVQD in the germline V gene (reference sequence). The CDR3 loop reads CASRIRLAGGEGANVLTF. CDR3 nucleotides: TGCGCCAGCAGAATCCGTCTAGCGGGAGGGGAAGGGGCCAACGTCCTGACTTTC.

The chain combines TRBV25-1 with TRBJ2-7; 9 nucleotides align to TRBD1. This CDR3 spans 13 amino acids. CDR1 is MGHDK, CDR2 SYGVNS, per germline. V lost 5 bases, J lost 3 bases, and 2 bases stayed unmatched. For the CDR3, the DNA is TGTGCCAGCAGTCCGGGACAGGGCTACGAGCAGTACTTC. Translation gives CASSPGQGYEQYF.

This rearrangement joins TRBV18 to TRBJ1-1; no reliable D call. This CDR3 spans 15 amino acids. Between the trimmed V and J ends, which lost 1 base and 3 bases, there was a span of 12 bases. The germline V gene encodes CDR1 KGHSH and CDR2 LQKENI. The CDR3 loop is CASSPRRGDDTEAFF. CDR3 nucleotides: TGTGCCAGCTCACCACGGCGGGGAGATGACACTGAAGCTTTCTTT. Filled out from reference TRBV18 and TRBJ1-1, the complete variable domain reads NAGVMQNPRHLVRRRGQEARLRCSPMKGHSHVYWYRQLPEEGLKFMVYLQKENIIDESGMPKERFSAEFPKEGPSILRIQQVVRGDSAAYFCASSPRRGDDTEAFFGQGTRLTVV.

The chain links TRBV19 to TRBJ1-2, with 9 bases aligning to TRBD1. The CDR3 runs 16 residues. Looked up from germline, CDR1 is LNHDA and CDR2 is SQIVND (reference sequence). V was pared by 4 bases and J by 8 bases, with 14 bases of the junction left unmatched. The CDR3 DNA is TGTGCCAGTAGTACCGTTCTATCGACAGGGGGTGTGGGCTACACCTTC. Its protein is CASSTVLSTGGVGYTF.

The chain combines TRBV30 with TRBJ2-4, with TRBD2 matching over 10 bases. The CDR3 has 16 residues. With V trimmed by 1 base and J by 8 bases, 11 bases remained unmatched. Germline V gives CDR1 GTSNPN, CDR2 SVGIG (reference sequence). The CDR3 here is CAWSGGLAGEWDIQYF. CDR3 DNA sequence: TGTGCCTGGAGTGGGGGGCTAGCGGGAGAGTGGGACATTCAGTACTTC.

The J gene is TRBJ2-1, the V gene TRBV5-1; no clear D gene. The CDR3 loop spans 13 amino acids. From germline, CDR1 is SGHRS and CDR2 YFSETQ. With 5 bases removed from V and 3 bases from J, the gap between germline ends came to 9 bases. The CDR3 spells CASSPVYYNEQFF. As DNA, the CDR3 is TGCGCCAGCAGTCCGGTGTACTACAATGAGCAGTTCTTC.

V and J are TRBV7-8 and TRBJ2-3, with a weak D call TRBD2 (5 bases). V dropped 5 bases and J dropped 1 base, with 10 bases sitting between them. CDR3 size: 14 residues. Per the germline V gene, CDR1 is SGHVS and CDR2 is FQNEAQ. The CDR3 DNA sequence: TGTGCCAGCAGCGTCCTCGGGGGCACAGATACGCAGTATTTT. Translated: CASSVLGGTDTQYF. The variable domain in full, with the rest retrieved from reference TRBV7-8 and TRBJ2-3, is GAGVSQSPRYKVAKRGQDVALRCDPISGHVSLFWYQQALGQGPEFLTYFQNEAQLDKSGLPSDRFFAERPEGSVSTLKIQRTQQEDSAVYLCASSVLGGTDTQYFGPGTRLTVL.

The CDR3 sequence: CASSSTSTGGTEQFF. CDR3 nucleotides: TGTGCCAGCAGTTCCACTAGCACGGGAGGTACTGAGCAGTTCTTC. The gene calls are TRBV7-9 and TRBJ2-1; TRBD2 matches 7 bases. Germline CDR1 is SEHNR and CDR2 is FQNEAQ (reference sequence). V shed 6 bases, J shed 9 bases, and the junction held 14 bases outside the gene matches. The CDR3 is 15 residues long.

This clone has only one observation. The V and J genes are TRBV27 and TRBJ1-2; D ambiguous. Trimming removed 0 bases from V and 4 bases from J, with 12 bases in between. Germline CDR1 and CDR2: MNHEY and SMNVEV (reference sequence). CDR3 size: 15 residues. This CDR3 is CASSLSGRAGYGYTF. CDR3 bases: TGTGCCAGCAGTTTATCGGGGAGAGCCGGCTATGGCTACACCTTC.

CDR3 DNA sequence: TGTGCCAGCAGCGACCTAGCGGGATACGGGGAGCTGTTTTTT. It codes for CASSDLAGYGELFF. J is TRBJ2-2 and V is TRBV7-7; 9 bases map to TRBD2. The CDR3 sequence is 14 residues long. From germline, CDR1 is SSHAT and CDR2 FNYEAQ (reference sequence). The junction had 5 bases not matched to a gene; V was cut back by 5 bases and J by 7 bases.

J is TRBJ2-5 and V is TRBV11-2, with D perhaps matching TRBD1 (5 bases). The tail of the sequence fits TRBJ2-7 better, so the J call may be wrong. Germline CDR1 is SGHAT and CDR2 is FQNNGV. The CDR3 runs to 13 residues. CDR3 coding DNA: TGTGCCAGCAGCTTCGACAGCTCCTACGAGCAGTACTTC. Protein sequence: CASSFDSSYEQYF.

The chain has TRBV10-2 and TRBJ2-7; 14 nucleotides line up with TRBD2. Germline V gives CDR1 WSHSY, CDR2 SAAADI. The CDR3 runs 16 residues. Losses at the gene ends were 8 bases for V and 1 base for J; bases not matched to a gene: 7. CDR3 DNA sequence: TGCGCCAGCTTTCCGGGACTAGCGGGAGTGTCCTACGAGCAGTACTTC. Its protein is CASFPGLAGVSYEQYF.

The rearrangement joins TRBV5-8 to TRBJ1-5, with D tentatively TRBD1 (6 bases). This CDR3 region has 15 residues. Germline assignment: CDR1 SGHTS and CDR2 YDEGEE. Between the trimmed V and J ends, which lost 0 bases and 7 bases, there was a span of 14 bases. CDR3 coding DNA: TGTGCCAGCAGCTTGGCGGTGACAGGTGACCAGCCCCAGCATTTT. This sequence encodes CASSLAVTGDQPQHF.

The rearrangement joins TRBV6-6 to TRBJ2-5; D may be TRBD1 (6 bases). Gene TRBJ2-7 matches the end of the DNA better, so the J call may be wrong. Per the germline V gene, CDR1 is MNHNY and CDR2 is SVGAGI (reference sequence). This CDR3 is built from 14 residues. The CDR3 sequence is CASSTPDRSYEQYF. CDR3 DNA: TGTGCCAGCAGTACTCCGGACAGATCCTACGAGCAGTACTTC.

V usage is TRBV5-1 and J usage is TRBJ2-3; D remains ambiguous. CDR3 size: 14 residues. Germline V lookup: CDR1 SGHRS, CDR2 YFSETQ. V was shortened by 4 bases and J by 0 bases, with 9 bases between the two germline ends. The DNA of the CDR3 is TGCGCCAGCAGCCCTGGGCCTAGCACAGATACGCAGTATTTT. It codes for CASSPGPSTDTQYF.